What follows are 28 T cell receptor beta chains derived from one specimen sequenced in a study of blood T cell repertoires in COVID-19. Only in-frame clones appear in the TCRdb table, and some are missing; sequencing was by immunoSEQ multiplex PCR. The sample yields about 380,000 clones, 70% to 90% seen once. Sequencing used PBMCs or T cells enriched from blood (not recorded which). Every receptor here comes from a man aged 30-40 years who had recovered from COVID-19.

The chain is built from TRBV7-6 and TRBJ1-3; D uncertain. Looked up from germline, CDR1 is SGHVS and CDR2 is FNYEAQ. V was cut by 1 base and J by 0 bases, with 10 bases left in between. The CDR3 has 16 amino acids. The DNA for the CDR3 is TGTGCCAGCAGCTTAGGACTACTTAGCTCTGGAAACACCATATATTTT. Protein sequence: CASSLGLLSSGNTIYF.

The V call is TRBV11-2, the J call TRBJ1-5; D uncertain. This CDR3 has 13 amino acids. Germline CDR1 is SGHAT and CDR2 is FQNNGV. V lost 5 bases and J 7 bases, leaving 12 bases between the germline ends. CDR3 sequence (DNA): TGTGCCAGCAGCCTGTTGGCCGGGCAGCCCCAGCATTTT. Its translation: CASSLLAGQPQHF.

The V and J genes are TRBV2 and TRBJ2-7, with D tentatively TRBD2 (5 bases). This CDR3 is built from 11 residues. Per the germline V gene, CDR1 is SNHLY and CDR2 is FYNNEI. V shed 7 bases and J shed 7 bases, with 11 bases lying between them. The CDR3 loop reads CASTRGWEQYF. CDR3 nucleotide sequence: TGTGCCAGCACACGGGGATGGGAGCAGTACTTC.

J is TRBJ1-4 and V is TRBV3-1 (or the pseudogene TRBV3-2); unclear D gene. Between the trimmed V and J ends, which lost 1 base and 4 bases, there was a span of 13 bases. Looked up from germline, CDR1 is LGHDT and CDR2 is YNNKEL (reference sequence). The CDR3 has 16 residues. CDR3 in amino acids: CASSQGLQAINEKLFF. In DNA, the CDR3 is TGTGCCAGCAGCCAAGGTCTGCAGGCAATTAATGAAAAACTGTTTTTT.

The V and J genes are TRBV6-1 and TRBJ2-7; D is possibly TRBD1 (5 bases). Germline loops: CDR1 MNHNS, CDR2 SASEGT. V was shortened by 3 bases and J by 1 base, with 10 bases between the two germline ends. There are 14 residues in the CDR3. The CDR3 DNA sequence: TGTGCCAGCAGTGACAGGGCTAGGTCCTACGAGCAGTACTTC. It translates to CASSDRARSYEQYF.

This rearrangement joins TRBV5-1 to TRBJ2-3; TRBD1 might be the D (6 bases). V was pared by 0 bases and J by 4 bases, with 9 bases between. The CDR3 has 14 amino acids. Germline CDR1 SGHRS, CDR2 YFSETQ. The CDR3 DNA is TGCGCCAGCAGCTTGGTAGCAGGGGCAGATACGCAGTATTTT. Translation gives CASSLVAGADTQYF.

This chain joins TRBV6-5 and TRBJ2-7; tentatively, D is TRBD1 (6 bases). This CDR3 is built from 14 residues. Trimming shortened V by 8 bases and J by 3 bases, and 17 bases separated the two germline ends. Germline assignment: CDR1 MNHEY and CDR2 SVGAGI. CDR3 nucleotides: TGTGCCAGCGGGGGCAGCGCGCACCTCTACGAGCAGTACTTC. Its translation is CASGGSAHLYEQYF.

The chain uses TRBV18 and TRBJ1-1; D possibly corresponds to TRBD1 (6 bases). Germline assignment: CDR1 KGHSH and CDR2 LQKENI. The CDR3 covers 13 residues. Trimming stripped 5 bases from V and 6 bases from J, with 13 bases between. CDR3 coding DNA: TGTGCCAGCTCAGAGGGGGGGAAGGCTGAAGCTTTCTTT. Its translation: CASSEGGKAEAFF.

The chain uses TRBV6-5 and TRBJ1-4; TRBD1 agrees at 9 bases. The CDR3 sequence is 14 residues long. Losses at the gene ends were 10 bases for V and 7 bases for J; bases not matched to a gene: 10. Germline CDR1 MNHEY, CDR2 SVGAGI. CDR3 residues: CAISNRDRVEKLFF. As DNA, the CDR3 is TGTGCCATTTCGAACCGGGACAGGGTTGAAAAACTGTTTTTT.

The chain joins TRBV4-3 to TRBJ1-2; tentatively, D is TRBD1 (6 bases). V dropped 2 bases and J dropped 7 bases, with 17 bases sitting between them. Germline V gene lookup returns CDR1 LGHNA and CDR2 YSLEER. This CDR3 is 15 amino acids long. The CDR3: CASSQIASGERGYTF. The CDR3 nucleotides are TGCGCCAGCAGCCAAATTGCTTCAGGGGAGCGTGGCTACACCTTC.

The CDR3 nucleotides read TGTGCCAGCAGTATGGGACAGGGGCTCCTGGGTGAAAAACTGTTTTTT. Translated, it gives CASSMGQGLLGEKLFF. V is TRBV6-6 and J is TRBJ1-4; 10 nucleotides align to TRBD1. The V and J ends lost 5 bases and 7 bases, in that order; junction bases with no gene match: 10. The CDR3 contains 16 residues. CDR1 and CDR2 from the germline V gene are MNHNY and SVGAGI (reference sequence).

The chain has TRBV6-5 and TRBJ2-1; D gene ambiguous. This CDR3 comprises 13 residues. The germline V and J ends were trimmed by 7 bases and 0 bases, with 7 bases remaining between them. Germline V gene lookup returns CDR1 MNHEY and CDR2 SVGAGI. This chain's CDR3 is CASTASSYNEQFF. DNA of the CDR3: TGTGCCAGCACAGCGAGCTCCTACAATGAGCAGTTCTTC.

The genes are TRBV30 and TRBJ2-5; 7 bases are a match to TRBD1. After removal of 5 bases from V and 2 bases from J, the junction contained 5 bases not matched to a gene. The CDR3 runs 13 residues. Germline V gene data show CDR1 as GTSNPN and CDR2 as SVGIG (reference sequence). The CDR3 nucleotides read TGTGCCTGGGAACAGGGGTTGCAAGAGACCCAGTACTTC. Its protein is CAWEQGLQETQYF.

The rearrangement joins TRBV19 to TRBJ1-2; 8 bases align to TRBD1. Germline-derived CDR1 and CDR2 are LNHDA and SQIVND (reference sequence). The CDR3 sequence is 15 residues long. V dropped 6 bases and J dropped 9; count of bases not matched to a gene: 15. The CDR3 DNA is TGTGCCAGTAGCCATCAGGGGGCTCCTGGTATTAGCTACACCTTC. It specifies CASSHQGAPGISYTF.

The genes are TRBV14 and TRBJ2-5; 7 positions agree with TRBD2. Germline CDR1 SGHDN, CDR2 FVKESK. Unmatched junction bases numbered 7, after V lost 3 bases and J lost 3 bases. The CDR3 consists of 15 residues. CDR3 in amino acids: CASSQLGLGEETQYF. Written as DNA, the CDR3 is TGTGCCAGCAGCCAGCTCGGACTAGGAGAAGAGACCCAGTACTTC.

The J gene is TRBJ2-4, the V gene TRBV9; 10 nucleotides agree with TRBD1. Germline values: CDR1 SGDLS, CDR2 YYNGEE. This CDR3 is built from 14 residues. V trimming: 3 bases; J trimming: 7 bases; junction bases outside the gene matches: 4. Here the CDR3 reads CASSGPGQGNIQYF. In nucleotides, the CDR3 is TGTGCCAGCAGCGGACCGGGACAGGGGAACATTCAGTACTTC.

V is TRBV13 and J is TRBJ1-1, with 8 positions matching TRBD1. The CDR3 has 15 residues. The trim removed 1 base at V and 5 bases at J, leaving 6 bases unmatched. Per the germline V gene, CDR1 is PRHDT and CDR2 is FYEKMQ (reference sequence). The CDR3 sequence is CASSLVDRVGTEAFF. The CDR3 DNA follows: TGTGCCAGCAGCTTAGTGGACAGGGTGGGAACTGAAGCTTTCTTT.

The rearrangement links TRBV3-1 (or the pseudogene TRBV3-2) to TRBJ2-3; 8 bases map to TRBD2. Per the germline V gene, CDR1 is LGHDT and CDR2 is YNNKEL (reference sequence). The CDR3 runs to 15 residues. The V gene end was trimmed by 1 base and the J gene end by 0 bases; junction bases not matched to a gene: 0. The CDR3: CASSQGGGSTDTQYF. The CDR3 DNA follows: TGTGCCAGCAGCCAAGGCGGGGGGAGCACAGATACGCAGTATTTT.

The J gene is TRBJ1-1, the V gene TRBV14; possible D gene TRBD1, 6 bases. V was trimmed by 5 bases and J by 6 bases, leaving 13 bases between them. The CDR3 contains 13 residues. The germline V gene encodes CDR1 SGHDN and CDR2 FVKESK. CDR3 DNA sequence: TGTGCCAGCAGCGTACAGGGTATGTCTGAAGCTTTCTTT. It codes for CASSVQGMSEAFF.

This clone was recorded once. This chain links TRBV2 with TRBJ1-5; 7 bases are a match to TRBD1. With V trimmed by 1 base and J by 4 bases, 4 bases remained unmatched. The CDR3 extends over 15 amino acids. The germline V gene has CDR1 SNHLY and CDR2 FYNNEI. The CDR3 nucleotides are TGTGCCAGCAGTGAAGAGACAGGGTGGAATCAGCCCCAGCATTTT. Its translation is CASSEETGWNQPQHF. The full variable domain, its missing parts supplied by reference TRBV2 and TRBJ1-5, is EPEVTQTPSHQVTQMGQEVILRCVPISNHLYFYWYRQILGQKVEFLVSFYNNEISEKSEIFDDQFSVERPDGSNFTLKIRSTKLEDSAMYFCASSEETGWNQPQHFGDGTRLSIL.

The rearrangement links TRBV4-1 to TRBJ2-7; 10 bases are shared with TRBD1. Losses at the gene ends were 5 bases for V and 2 bases for J; bases not matched to a gene: 3. This CDR3 comprises 14 residues. Germline CDR1 and CDR2: MGHRA and YSYEKL. The DNA for the CDR3 is TGCGCCAGCAGCGCGACAGGGGGCGCCTACGAGCAGTACTTC. Its translation is CASSATGGAYEQYF.

J is TRBJ1-2 and V is TRBV5-5; D gene ambiguous. The CDR3 length is 13 residues. V was trimmed by 2 bases and J by 7 bases, leaving 12 bases between them. Germline V CDR1 and CDR2: SGHKS, YYEKEE (reference sequence). The CDR3 bases are TGTGCCAGCAGCTTCCACTCTCCCGGTGGCTACACCTTC. This sequence encodes CASSFHSPGGYTF.

The chain joins TRBV19 to TRBJ2-7; unclear D gene. The germline V gene has CDR1 LNHDA and CDR2 SQIVND (reference sequence). The CDR3 contains 13 residues. Trimming shortened V by 5 bases and J by 3 bases, and 11 bases separated the two germline ends. The DNA of the CDR3 is TGTGCCAGTAGTCATACTAATCTCTACGAGCAGTACTTC. Its translation is CASSHTNLYEQYF.

The chain has TRBV7-2 and TRBJ2-3; 7 positions match TRBD1. The CDR3 totals 17 residues. Germline V gene lookup returns CDR1 SGHTA and CDR2 FQGNSA. V was pared by 4 bases and J by 7 bases, with 17 bases of the junction left unmatched. CDR3 loop: CASSSVSSQGVVYTQYF. The CDR3 bases are TGTGCCAGCAGCTCCGTTTCGTCTCAGGGGGTCGTATATACGCAGTATTTT. Based on the CDR3 plus reference TRBV7-2 and TRBJ2-3, the full variable domain is GAGVSQSPSNKVTEKGKDVELRCDPISGHTALYWYRQSLGQGLEFLIYFQGNSAPDKSGLPSDRFSAERTGGSVSTLTIQRTQQEDSAVYLCASSSVSSQGVVYTQYFGPGTRLTVL.

A remark on this clone: This same CDR3 is encoded by further DNA sequences in the sample. The V and J genes are TRBV11-2 and TRBJ2-2; D may be TRBD2 (6 bases). The V end lost 3 bases, the J end lost 5 bases, and 13 bases lay between the germline ends. CDR3 length: 15 residues. Germline CDR1 SGHAT, CDR2 FQNNGV. CDR3 in DNA: TGTGCCAGCAGCTTGGTTAGCGGACTTACCGGGGAGCTGTTTTTT. Its translation: CASSLVSGLTGELFF.

This clone was detected only once. V is TRBV6-5 and J is TRBJ2-7, with D perhaps matching TRBD1 (6 bases). The CDR3 runs to 14 residues. Germline V CDR1 and CDR2: MNHEY, SVGAGI. Trimming stripped 4 bases from V and 0 bases from J, with 10 bases between. The CDR3 DNA follows: TGTGCCAGCAGTTCAGGGGTCAGCTCCTACGAGCAGTACTTC. Translating gives CASSSGVSSYEQYF.

This chain connects TRBV3-1 (or the pseudogene TRBV3-2) to TRBJ2-1; TRBD1 matches 10 bases. From germline, CDR1 is LGHDT and CDR2 YNNKEL (reference sequence). This CDR3 contains 12 residues. The ends lost 2 bases at V and 12 bases at J; junction bases unmatched: 1. The CDR3 here is CASSQWTGGQFF. CDR3 DNA sequence: TGTGCCAGCAGCCAATGGACAGGGGGGCAGTTCTTC.

This clone is a singleton in its sample. This chain uses TRBV7-9 with TRBJ2-3; D possibly corresponds to TRBD2 (5 bases). Trimming stripped 1 base from V and 0 bases from J, with 11 bases between. This CDR3 has 16 residues. Germline V lookup: CDR1 SEHNR, CDR2 FQNEAQ (reference sequence). Here the CDR3 reads CASSLGVPGSTDTQYF. The CDR3 DNA is TGTGCCAGCAGCTTAGGCGTCCCGGGGAGCACAGATACGCAGTATTTT.